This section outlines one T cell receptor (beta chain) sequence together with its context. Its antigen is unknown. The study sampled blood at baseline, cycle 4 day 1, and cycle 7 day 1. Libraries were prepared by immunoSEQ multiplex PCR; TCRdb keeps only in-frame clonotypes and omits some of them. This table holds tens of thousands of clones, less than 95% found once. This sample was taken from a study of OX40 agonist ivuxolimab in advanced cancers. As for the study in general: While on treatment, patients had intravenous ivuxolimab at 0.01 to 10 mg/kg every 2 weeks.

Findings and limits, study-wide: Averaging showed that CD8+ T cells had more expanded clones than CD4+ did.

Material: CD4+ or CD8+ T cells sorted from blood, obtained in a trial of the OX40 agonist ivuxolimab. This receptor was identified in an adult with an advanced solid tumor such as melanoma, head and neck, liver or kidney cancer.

CDR3 nucleotides: TGTGCCAGCCAGGGGGAGGGGATCGTAAGCAATCAGCCCCAGCATTTT. Translation gives CASQGEGIVSNQPQHF. The chain uses TRBV28 and TRBJ1-5, with TRBD1 matching over 7 bases. J lost 1 base, V lost 8 bases, and 11 bases had no gene match. Germline CDR1 reads MDHEN; CDR2 reads SYDVKM. This CDR3 comprises 16 residues. Variable domain in full (rest from reference TRBV28 and TRBJ1-5): DVKVTQSSRYLVKRTGEKVFLECVQDMDHENMFWYRQDPGLGLRLIYFSYDVKMKEKGDIPEGYSVSREKKERFSLILESASTNQTSMYLCASQGEGIVSNQPQHFGDGTRLSIL.